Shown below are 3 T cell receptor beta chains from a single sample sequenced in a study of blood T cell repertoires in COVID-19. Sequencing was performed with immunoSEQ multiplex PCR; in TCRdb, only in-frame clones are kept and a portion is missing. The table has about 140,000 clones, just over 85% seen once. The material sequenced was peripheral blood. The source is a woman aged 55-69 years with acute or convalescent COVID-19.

The DNA of the CDR3 is TGTGCCAGCACCGACAGGGAGTATGAGCAGTTCTTC. Translating it yields CASTDREYEQFF. The genes are TRBV13 and TRBJ2-1; 7 nucleotides agree with TRBD1. Looked up from germline, CDR1 is PRHDT and CDR2 is FYEKMQ (reference sequence). The V gene end was trimmed by 7 bases and the J gene end by 8 bases; junction bases not matched to a gene: 5. The CDR3 contains 12 residues.

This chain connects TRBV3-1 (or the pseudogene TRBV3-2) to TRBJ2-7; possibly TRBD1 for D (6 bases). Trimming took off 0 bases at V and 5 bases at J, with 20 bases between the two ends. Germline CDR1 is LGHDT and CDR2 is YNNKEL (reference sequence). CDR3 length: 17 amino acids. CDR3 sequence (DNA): TGTGCCAGCAGCCAAGAAACGGTCCGCTTTGGGGGCCACGAGCAGTACTTC. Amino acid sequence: CASSQETVRFGGHEQYF.

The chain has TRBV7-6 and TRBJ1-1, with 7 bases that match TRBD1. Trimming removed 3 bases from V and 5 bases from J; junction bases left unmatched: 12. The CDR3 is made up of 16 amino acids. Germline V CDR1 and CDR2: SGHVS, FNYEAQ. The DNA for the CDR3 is TGTGCCAGCAGCTTCCCCGATACAGGGGCAGGGACTGAAGCTTTCTTT. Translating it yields CASSFPDTGAGTEAFF.